The rows below give T cell receptor beta chains drawn from one sample of a study of cytotoxic CD8 clonotypes in ibrutinib-treated CLL. Clones were read by immunoSEQ multiplex PCR, and TCRdb kept only the in-frame ones, dropping some. The repertoire holds fewer than 90,000 clones, around two thirds seen once, with under 6% in the top ten. This material consisted of PBMCs, taken after 12 months of ibrutinib treatment. Receptors originate from a human donor with chronic lymphocytic leukemia. The CDR3 runs from the conserved cysteine through the conserved F or W. Each record gives: V gene, CDR3 length, J gene, CDR3 protein.

>TRBV9|14|TRBJ1-2
CASSVGGTLAGYTF
>TRBV27|13|TRBJ1-5
CASSLVQSQPQHF
>TRBV18|15|TRBJ1-5
CASSQGQAANQPQHF
>TRBV27|14|TRBJ1-4
CASSRVGVGEKLFF
>TRBV4-1|16|TRBJ2-3
CASSPRTQTGTDTQYF
>TRBV6-5|14|TRBJ2-1
CASKEGGVYNEQFF
>TRBV9|15|TRBJ2-6
CASSVQGLGANVLTF
>TRBV10-3|14|TRBJ2-5
CAIGDEGAQETQYF
>TRBV14|17|TRBJ2-2
CASSQVTQSVYAGELFF
>TRBV5-4|13|TRBJ1-2
CASSLAGAGGYTF
>TRBV10-1|16|TRBJ2-1
CASSEYPSGGTNEQFF
>TRBV15|19|TRBJ2-2
CATSTAYGLEQSNTGELFF
>TRBV7-9|13|TRBJ1-2
CASSFPTGDGYTF
>TRBV11-2|13|TRBJ2-7
CASSLEIISEQYF
>TRBV7-8|17|TRBJ2-5
CASSLGSWRGSQETQYF
>TRBV6-5|13|TRBJ1-2
CASSGQGANGYTF
>TRBV7-3|13|TRBJ2-3
CASSLNPADTQYF
>TRBV5-1|16|TRBJ1-4
CASSFDGRAANEKLFF
>TRBV7-9|13|TRBJ1-1
CASSLTGQTEAFF
>TRBV7-2|16|TRBJ1-5
CASSSERAEVRQPQHF
>TRBV2|16|TRBJ2-3
CASSEFGGGAADTQYF
>TRBV9|14|TRBJ1-1
CASSVGLVNTEAFF
>TRBV19|13|TRBJ1-2
CASRYPGHYGYTF
>TRBV7-9|14|TRBJ1-4
CASSLGDTSGKLFF
>TRBV27|15|TRBJ1-4
CASSPRGQRVIKLFF
>TRBV9|15|TRBJ1-3
CASSVSGADGNTIYF
>TRBV7-2|16|TRBJ1-4
CASSLGPRTGYEKLFF
>TRBV19|13|TRBJ1-5
CASSIGDYQPQHF
>TRBV7-2|12|TRBJ1-2
CASSVLTGRITF